These 9 T cell receptor beta chains originate from one sample sequenced in a study of T-cell memory formation after mild COVID-19. Via MiXCR, TCRdb re-called the 5' RACE reads, giving one row per CDR3 protein. The repertoire holds around 55,000 distinct CDR3 sequences, with around 9.5% as singletons. The sample comprised PBMCs or a T cell subset sorted from them (not recorded which). The receptors derive from a man between 18 and 35 years old who had mild COVID-19 (a few samples of this study predate the infection). Cell type and time point are not known.

The sample holds a few counts of this clonotype. This chain connects TRBV4-3 to TRBJ2-3, with TRBD1 identical over 9 bases. Unmatched junction bases numbered 11, after V lost 0 bases and J lost 4 bases. Per germline, CDR1 LGHNA and CDR2 YSLEER. The length of the CDR3 is 18 residues. CDR3 sequence: CASSQDSGNRGRADTQYF. CDR3 nucleotide sequence: TGCGCCAGCAGCCAAGACAGTGGGAACAGGGGGCGCGCAGATACGCAGTATTTT.

The chain employs TRBV11-3 and TRBJ2-1; 9 nucleotides match TRBD1. CDR1 and CDR2 from the germline V gene are SGHNT and YENEEA. CDR3 length: 16 amino acids. With 5 bases clipped from V and 2 bases from J, the junction kept 7 bases outside the gene matches. The CDR3 nucleotides read TGTGCCAGCAGCCCAGGACAGGGGCGAGCCTACAATGAGCAGTTCTTC. Its translation: CASSPGQGRAYNEQFF. Drawing the rest from reference TRBV11-3 and TRBJ2-1, the complete variable domain is EAGVVQSPRYKIIEKKQPVAFWCNPISGHNTLYWYLQNLGQGPELLIRYENEEAVDDSQLPKDRFSAERLKGVDSTLKIQPAELGDSAVYLCASSPGQGRAYNEQFFGPGTRLTVL.

V usage is TRBV10-3 and J usage is TRBJ2-1; 8 bases fit TRBD2. Germline CDR1 is ENHRY and CDR2 is SYGVKD. The CDR3 totals 13 residues. The V and J ends lost 8 bases and 9 bases, in that order; junction bases with no gene match: 9. CDR3 loop: CAIGIRAGVEQFF. The CDR3 nucleotides read TGTGCCATCGGTATAAGAGCGGGAGTTGAGCAGTTCTTC.

This clonotype was counted a few times. The chain uses TRBV4-2 and TRBJ2-5; D is perhaps TRBD1 or TRBD2 (6 bases each). The CDR3 is made up of 16 amino acids. From germline, CDR1 is LGHNA and CDR2 YNFKEQ. Trimming stripped 0 bases from V and 3 bases from J, with 14 bases between. Here the CDR3 DNA reads TGTGCCAGCAGCCAAGATCCCCGGGGGCCGAAAGAGACCCAGTACTTC. Its protein is CASSQDPRGPKETQYF.

This clonotype was seen repeatedly, ten times or more. This chain connects TRBV5-4 to TRBJ2-3; D perhaps matches TRBD2 (6 bases). V was clipped by 3 bases and J by 2 bases, with 16 bases between them. The CDR3 is 16 amino acids. Germline CDR1 SGHNT, CDR2 YYREEE (reference sequence). The CDR3 protein is CASSSPGSGITDTQYF. The CDR3 nucleotides are TGTGCCAGCAGCTCTCCGGGTAGCGGTATCACAGATACGCAGTATTTT.

This clonotype was found a few times. The genes are TRBV7-9 and TRBJ2-7; perhaps TRBD2 as D (5 bases). This CDR3 spans 14 amino acids. Germline loops: CDR1 SEHNR, CDR2 FQNEAQ (reference sequence). V lost 1 base, J lost 1 base, and 8 bases lay in between. The CDR3 DNA sequence: TGTGCCAGCAGCTTAGAAGAGGGATCCTACGAGCAGTACTTC. Encoded protein: CASSLEEGSYEQYF.

This clonotype was picked up a small number of times. The chain is built from TRBV30 and TRBJ2-5; a possible D gene is TRBD1 (5 bases). The CDR3 totals 15 residues. The germline CDR1 and CDR2 sequences are GTSNPN and SVGIG (reference sequence). V lost 0 bases and J 4 bases, leaving 15 bases between the germline ends. CDR3 residues: CAWSVSWGAAETQYF. The CDR3 bases are TGTGCCTGGAGTGTAAGCTGGGGCGCGGCAGAGACCCAGTACTTC.

Only a few counts were recorded for this clonotype. The chain's CDR3 is CASTPSGPGNEQFF. In nucleotides, the CDR3 is TGTGCCAGCACCCCCTCTGGGCCAGGCAATGAGCAGTTCTTC. The genes are TRBV7-8 and TRBJ2-1, with D hard to call. Germline loops: CDR1 SGHVS, CDR2 FQNEAQ. The CDR3 contains 14 residues. With 7 bases removed from V and 6 bases from J, the gap between germline ends came to 16 bases.

The chain employs TRBV7-9 and TRBJ2-3, with 8 nucleotides matching TRBD2. The CDR3 is made up of 16 amino acids. The junction had 12 bases not matched to a gene; V was cut back by 5 bases and J by 5 bases. Looked up from germline, CDR1 is SEHNR and CDR2 is FQNEAQ (reference sequence). The CDR3: CASSVSGTNGGDTQYF. The CDR3 DNA is TGTGCCAGCAGCGTTAGCGGGACCAATGGTGGAGATACGCAGTATTTT. The complete variable domain, with remaining parts taken from reference TRBV7-9 and TRBJ2-3, reads DTGVSQNPRHKITKRGQNVTFRCDPISEHNRLYWYRQTLGQGPEFLTYFQNEAQLEKSRLLSDRFSAERPKGSFSTLEIQRTEQGDSAMYLCASSVSGTNGGDTQYFGPGTRLTVL.